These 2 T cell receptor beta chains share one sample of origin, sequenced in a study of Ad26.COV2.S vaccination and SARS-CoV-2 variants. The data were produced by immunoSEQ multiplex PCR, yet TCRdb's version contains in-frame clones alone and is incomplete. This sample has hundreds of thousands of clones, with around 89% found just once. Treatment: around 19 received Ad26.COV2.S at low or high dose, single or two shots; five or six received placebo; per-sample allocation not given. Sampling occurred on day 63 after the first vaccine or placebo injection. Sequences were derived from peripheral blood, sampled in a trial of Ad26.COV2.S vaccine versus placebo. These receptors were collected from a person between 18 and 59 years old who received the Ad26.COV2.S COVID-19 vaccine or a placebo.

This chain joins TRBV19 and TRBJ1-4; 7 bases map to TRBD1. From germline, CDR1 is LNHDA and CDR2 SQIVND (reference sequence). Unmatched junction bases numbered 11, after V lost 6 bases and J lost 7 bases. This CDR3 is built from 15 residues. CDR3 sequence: CASRRGGADSEKLFF. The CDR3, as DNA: TGTGCCAGTAGACGAGGGGGCGCGGATAGTGAAAAACTGTTTTTT.

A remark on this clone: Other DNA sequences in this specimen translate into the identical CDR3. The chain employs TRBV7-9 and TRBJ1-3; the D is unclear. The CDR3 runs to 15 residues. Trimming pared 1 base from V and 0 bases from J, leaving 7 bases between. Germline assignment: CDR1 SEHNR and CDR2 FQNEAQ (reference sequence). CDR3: CASSLEGYSGNTIYF. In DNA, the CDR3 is TGTGCCAGCAGCTTAGAAGGGTACTCTGGAAACACCATATATTTT.